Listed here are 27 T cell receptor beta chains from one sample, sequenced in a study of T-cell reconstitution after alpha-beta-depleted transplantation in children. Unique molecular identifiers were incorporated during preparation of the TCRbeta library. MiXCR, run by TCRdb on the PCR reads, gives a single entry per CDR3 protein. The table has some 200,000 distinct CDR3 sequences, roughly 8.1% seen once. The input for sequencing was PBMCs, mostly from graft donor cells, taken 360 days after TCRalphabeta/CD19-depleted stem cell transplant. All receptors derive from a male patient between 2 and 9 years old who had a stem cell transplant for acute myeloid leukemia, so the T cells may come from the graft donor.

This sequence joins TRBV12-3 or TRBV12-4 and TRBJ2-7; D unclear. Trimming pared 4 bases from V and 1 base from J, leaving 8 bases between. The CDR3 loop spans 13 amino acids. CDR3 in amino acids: CASSSSRSYEQYV. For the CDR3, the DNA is TGTGCCAGCAGTTCGTCGAGGTCCTACGAGCAGTACGTC.

The CDR3 loop is CSARGYLAELGGEQYF. The CDR3 DNA follows: TGCAGTGCTAGAGGGTACCTAGCGGAGCTCGGGGGAGAGCAGTACTTC. The V call is TRBV20-1, the J call TRBJ2-7, with 7 bases matching TRBD2. This CDR3 contains 16 residues. The V gene end was trimmed by 1 base and the J gene end by 7 bases; junction bases not matched to a gene: 16. Germline CDR1 DFQATT, CDR2 SNEGSKA (reference sequence).

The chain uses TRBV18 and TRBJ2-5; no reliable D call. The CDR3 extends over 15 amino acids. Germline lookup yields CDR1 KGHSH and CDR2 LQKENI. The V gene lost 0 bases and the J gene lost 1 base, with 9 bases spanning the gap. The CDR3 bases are TGTGCCAGCTCACCACCTGAGGCGTCCCAAGAGACCCAGTACTTC. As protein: CASSPPEASQETQYF.

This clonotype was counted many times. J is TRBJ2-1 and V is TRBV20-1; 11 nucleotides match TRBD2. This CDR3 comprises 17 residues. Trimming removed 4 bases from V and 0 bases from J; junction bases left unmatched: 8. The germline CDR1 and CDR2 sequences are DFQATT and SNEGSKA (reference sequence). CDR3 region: CSAILAGESSSYNEQFF. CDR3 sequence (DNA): TGCAGTGCTATACTAGCGGGAGAATCCAGCTCCTACAATGAGCAGTTCTTC.

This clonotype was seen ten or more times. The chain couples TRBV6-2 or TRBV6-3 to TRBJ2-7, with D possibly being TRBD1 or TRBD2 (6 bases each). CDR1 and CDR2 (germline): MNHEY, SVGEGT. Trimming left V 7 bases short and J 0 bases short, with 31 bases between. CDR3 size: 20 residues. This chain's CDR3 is CASKEGDRAWVLDGSYEQYF. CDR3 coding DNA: TGTGCCAGCAAGGAGGGGGATCGAGCTTGGGTTCTCGACGGCTCCTACGAGCAGTACTTC.

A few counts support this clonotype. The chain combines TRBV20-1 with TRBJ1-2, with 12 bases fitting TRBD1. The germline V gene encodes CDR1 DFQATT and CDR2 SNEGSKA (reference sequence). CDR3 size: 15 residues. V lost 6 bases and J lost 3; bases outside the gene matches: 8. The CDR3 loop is CSAARGQGADYGYTF. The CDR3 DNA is TGCAGTGCCGCACGGGGACAGGGGGCGGACTATGGCTACACCTTC.

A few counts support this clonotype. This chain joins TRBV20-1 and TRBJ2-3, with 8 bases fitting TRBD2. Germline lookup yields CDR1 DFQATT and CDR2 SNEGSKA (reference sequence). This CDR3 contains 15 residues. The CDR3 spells CSLNSGALSTDTQYF. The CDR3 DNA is TGCAGCCTCAATAGCGGGGCACTAAGCACAGATACGCAGTATTTT.

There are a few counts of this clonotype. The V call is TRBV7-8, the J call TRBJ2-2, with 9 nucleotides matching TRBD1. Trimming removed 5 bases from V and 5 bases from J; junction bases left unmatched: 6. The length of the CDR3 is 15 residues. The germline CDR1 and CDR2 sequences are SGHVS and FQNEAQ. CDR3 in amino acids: CASSPQGAQTGELFF. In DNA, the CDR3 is TGTGCCAGCAGCCCACAGGGGGCGCAAACCGGGGAGCTGTTTTTT.

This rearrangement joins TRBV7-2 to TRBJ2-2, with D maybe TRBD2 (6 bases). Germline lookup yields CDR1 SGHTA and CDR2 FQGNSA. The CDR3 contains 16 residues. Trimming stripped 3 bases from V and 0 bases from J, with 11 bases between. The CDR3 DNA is TGTGCCAGCAGCTTGTGGGAGCGGGCGAACACCGGGGAGCTGTTTTTT. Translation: CASSLWERANTGELFF.

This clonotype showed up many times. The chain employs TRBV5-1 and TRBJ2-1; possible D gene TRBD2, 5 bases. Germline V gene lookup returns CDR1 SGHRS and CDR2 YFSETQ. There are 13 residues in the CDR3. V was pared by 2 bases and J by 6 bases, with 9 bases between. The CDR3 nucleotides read TGCGCCAGCAGCTTTGAGCGGCCCAATGAGCAGTTCTTC. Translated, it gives CASSFERPNEQFF.

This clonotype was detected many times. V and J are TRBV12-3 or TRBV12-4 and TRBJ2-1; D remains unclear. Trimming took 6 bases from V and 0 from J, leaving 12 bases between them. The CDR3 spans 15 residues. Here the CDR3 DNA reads TGTGCCAGCAGCCACATGATGTCCTCCTACAATGAGCAGTTCTTC. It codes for CASSHMMSSYNEQFF.

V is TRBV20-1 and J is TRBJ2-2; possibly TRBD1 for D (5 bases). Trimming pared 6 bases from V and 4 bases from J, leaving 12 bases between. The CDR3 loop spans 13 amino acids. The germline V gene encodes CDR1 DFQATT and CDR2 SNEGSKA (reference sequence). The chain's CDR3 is CSAGHRSTGELFF. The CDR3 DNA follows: TGCAGTGCCGGCCACAGGAGCACCGGGGAGCTGTTTTTT.

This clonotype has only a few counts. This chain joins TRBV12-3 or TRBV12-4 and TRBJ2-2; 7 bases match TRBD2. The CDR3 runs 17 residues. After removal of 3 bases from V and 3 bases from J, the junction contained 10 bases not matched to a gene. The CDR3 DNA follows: TGTGCCAGCAGTTTCGAGACTAGCTATAGGGACACCGGGGAGCTGTTTTTT. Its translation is CASSFETSYRDTGELFF.

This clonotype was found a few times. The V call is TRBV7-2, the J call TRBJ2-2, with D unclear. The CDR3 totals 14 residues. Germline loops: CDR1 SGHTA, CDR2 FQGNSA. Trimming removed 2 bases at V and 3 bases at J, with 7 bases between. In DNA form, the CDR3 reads TGTGCCAGCAGCTTAACGGCGGACACCGGGGAGCTGTTTTTT. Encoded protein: CASSLTADTGELFF.

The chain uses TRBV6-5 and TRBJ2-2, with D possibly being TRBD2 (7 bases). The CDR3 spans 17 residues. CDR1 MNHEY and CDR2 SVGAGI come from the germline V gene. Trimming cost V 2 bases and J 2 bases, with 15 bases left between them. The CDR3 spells CASSYEGGGHNTGELFF. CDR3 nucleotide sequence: TGTGCCAGCAGTTACGAGGGGGGGGGCCATAACACCGGGGAGCTGTTTTTT.

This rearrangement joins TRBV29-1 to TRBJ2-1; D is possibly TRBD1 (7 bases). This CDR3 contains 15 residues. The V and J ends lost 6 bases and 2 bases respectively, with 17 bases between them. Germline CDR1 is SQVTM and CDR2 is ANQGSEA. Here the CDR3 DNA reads TGCAGCGTCCCAGGGCAGGGGGGCCCCTACAATGAGCAGTTCTTC. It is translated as CSVPGQGGPYNEQFF.

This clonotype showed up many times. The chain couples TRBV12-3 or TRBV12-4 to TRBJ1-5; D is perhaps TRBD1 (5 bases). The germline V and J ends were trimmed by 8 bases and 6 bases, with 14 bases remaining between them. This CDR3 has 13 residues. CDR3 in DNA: TGTGCCAGCGGGGCTTCGCCGGGTCAGCCCCAGCATTTT. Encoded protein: CASGASPGQPQHF.

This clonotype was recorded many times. The CDR3 is CASSARTGGETQYF. In DNA form, the CDR3 reads TGTGCCAGCAGTGCCCGGACGGGCGGCGAGACGCAGTATTTT. The gene calls are TRBV6-1 and TRBJ2-3, with D uncertain. CDR3 length equals 14 residues. The germline V and J ends were trimmed by 4 bases and 9 bases, with 17 bases remaining between them. Germline V gene sequence: CDR1 MNHNS, CDR2 SASEGT.

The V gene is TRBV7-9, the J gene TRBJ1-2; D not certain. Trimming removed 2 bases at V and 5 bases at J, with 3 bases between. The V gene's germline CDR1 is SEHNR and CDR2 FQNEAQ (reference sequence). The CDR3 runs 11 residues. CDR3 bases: TGTGCCAGCAGCTTACAGTATGGCTACACCTTC. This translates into CASSLQYGYTF. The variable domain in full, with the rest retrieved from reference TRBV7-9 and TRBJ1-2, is DTGVSQNPRHKITKRGQNVTFRCDPISEHNRLYWYRQTLGQGPEFLTYFQNEAQLEKSRLLSDRFSAERPKGSFSTLEIQRTEQGDSAMYLCASSLQYGYTFGSGTRLTVV.

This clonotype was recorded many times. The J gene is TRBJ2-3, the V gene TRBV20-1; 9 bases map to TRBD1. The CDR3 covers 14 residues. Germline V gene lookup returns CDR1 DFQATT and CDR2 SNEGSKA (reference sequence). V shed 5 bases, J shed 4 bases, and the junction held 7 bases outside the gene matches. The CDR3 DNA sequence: TGCAGTGCTTTCGGGACAGGGAAAGCAGATACGCAGTATTTT. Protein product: CSAFGTGKADTQYF.

The CDR3 sequence is CASSPWIFVADTQYF. CDR3 in DNA: TGTGCCAGCAGCCCCTGGATCTTTGTAGCAGATACGCAGTATTTT. The chain employs TRBV7-6 and TRBJ2-3; the D is unclear. The germline V gene has CDR1 SGHVS and CDR2 FNYEAQ. The CDR3 extends over 15 amino acids. Trimming removed 5 bases from V and 4 bases from J, with 16 bases in between.

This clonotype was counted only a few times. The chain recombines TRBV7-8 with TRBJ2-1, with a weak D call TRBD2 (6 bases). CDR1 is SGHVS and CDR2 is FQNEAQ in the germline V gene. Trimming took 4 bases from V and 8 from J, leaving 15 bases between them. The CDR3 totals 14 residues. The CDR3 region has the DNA TGTGCCAGCAGCTCAGATAGCGGAGGGGATGAGCAGTTCTTC. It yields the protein CASSSDSGGDEQFF.

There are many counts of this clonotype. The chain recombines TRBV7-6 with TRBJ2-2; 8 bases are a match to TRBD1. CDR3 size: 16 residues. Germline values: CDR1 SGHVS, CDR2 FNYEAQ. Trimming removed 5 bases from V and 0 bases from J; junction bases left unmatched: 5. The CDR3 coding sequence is TGTGCCAGCAGCCCGAGACAGGGGTCGAACACCGGGGAGCTGTTTTTT. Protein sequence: CASSPRQGSNTGELFF.

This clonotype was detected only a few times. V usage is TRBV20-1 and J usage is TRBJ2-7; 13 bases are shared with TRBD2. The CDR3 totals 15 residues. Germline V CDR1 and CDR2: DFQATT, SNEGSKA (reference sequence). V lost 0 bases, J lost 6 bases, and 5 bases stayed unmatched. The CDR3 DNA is TGCAGTGCTAGAGACCCCGGACTAGCGGGAGTCGAGCAGTACTTC. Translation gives CSARDPGLAGVEQYF.

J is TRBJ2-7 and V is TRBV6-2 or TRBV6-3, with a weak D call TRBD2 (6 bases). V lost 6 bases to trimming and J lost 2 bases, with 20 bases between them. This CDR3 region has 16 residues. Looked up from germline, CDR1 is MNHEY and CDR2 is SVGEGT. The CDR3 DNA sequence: TGTGCCAGCAGGGGGCGTTGGCTAGCGAACACCTACGAGCAGTACTTC. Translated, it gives CASRGRWLANTYEQYF.

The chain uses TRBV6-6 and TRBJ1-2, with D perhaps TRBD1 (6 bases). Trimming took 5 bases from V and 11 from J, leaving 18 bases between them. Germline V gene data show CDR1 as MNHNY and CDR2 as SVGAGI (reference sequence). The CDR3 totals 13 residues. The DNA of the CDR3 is TGTGCCAGCAGTGCATGGGGGGCGGAAAGATACACCTTC. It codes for CASSAWGAERYTF.

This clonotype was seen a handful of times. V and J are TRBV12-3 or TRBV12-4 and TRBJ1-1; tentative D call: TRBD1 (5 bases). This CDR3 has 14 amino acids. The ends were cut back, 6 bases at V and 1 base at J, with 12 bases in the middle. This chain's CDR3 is CASRVQVRNTEAFF. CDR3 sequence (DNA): TGTGCCAGCAGAGTACAGGTCAGGAACACTGAAGCTTTCTTT.